A single sample gave rise to the 13 T cell receptor beta chains below, sequenced in a study of cytomegalovirus exposure and HLA in healthy donors. A multiplex PCR was run with 60 Vbeta primers and 13 Jbeta primers. Produced via immunoSEQ multiplex PCR; TCRdb's table is partial and in-frame only. This table has roughly 140,000 clones, about 79% appearing once. The sequencing sample was made of PBMCs. These receptors came from a young woman in good health and CMV-seronegative.

The chain combines TRBV7-8 with TRBJ2-7; no clear D. Germline values: CDR1 SGHVS, CDR2 FQNEAQ. Trimming pared 5 bases from V and 0 bases from J, leaving 17 bases between. This CDR3 has 16 residues. The CDR3 loop reads CASSPRRLVGSYEQYF. CDR3 nucleotides: TGTGCCAGCAGCCCAAGGCGGCTAGTGGGCTCCTACGAGCAGTACTTC. The complete variable domain, with remaining parts taken from reference TRBV7-8 and TRBJ2-7, reads GAGVSQSPRYKVAKRGQDVALRCDPISGHVSLFWYQQALGQGPEFLTYFQNEAQLDKSGLPSDRFFAERPEGSVSTLKIQRTQQEDSAVYLCASSPRRLVGSYEQYFGPGTRLTVT.

The CDR3 DNA is TGTGCCAGTAGCCAGGACAGGGGAGGAGGGCTAAGCAATCAGCCCCAGCATTTT. Residues: CASSQDRGGGLSNQPQHF. V and J are TRBV19 and TRBJ1-5, with 9 bases lining up with TRBD1. Germline values: CDR1 LNHDA, CDR2 SQIVND (reference sequence). J was trimmed by 1 base and V by 6 bases; bases with no gene match: 13. The CDR3 has 18 residues.

The chain carries TRBV15 and TRBJ1-2; tentative D call: TRBD1 (6 bases). The germline gives CDR1 LNHNV, CDR2 YYDKDF (reference sequence). Trimming shortened V by 3 bases and J by 4 bases, and 12 bases separated the two germline ends. The CDR3 loop spans 14 amino acids. This CDR3 is CATSSGPGVYGYTF. CDR3 sequence (DNA): TGTGCCACCAGCAGCGGACCAGGGGTCTATGGCTACACCTTC.

In its sample, this clone was seen a few times. V usage is TRBV5-4 and J usage is TRBJ2-3; D not resolved. V lost 0 bases and J 7 bases, leaving 12 bases between the germline ends. Germline CDR1 and CDR2: SGHNT and YYREEE (reference sequence). There are 14 residues in the CDR3. The CDR3 loop is CASSLAAGPYTQYF. In DNA form, the CDR3 reads TGTGCCAGCAGCTTGGCGGCAGGTCCCTATACGCAGTATTTT.

To note about this clone: This specimen includes other DNA sequences encoding the same CDR3. The chain combines TRBV2 with TRBJ2-7; 10 bases line up with TRBD1. The CDR3 sequence is 14 residues long. CDR1 is SNHLY, CDR2 FYNNEI, per germline. The V segment lost 3 bases and the J segment 2 bases; nucleotides outside the gene matches: 1. For the CDR3, the DNA is TGTGCCAGCAGTGAGGGGACAGGGGCCTACGAGCAGTACTTC. Translated: CASSEGTGAYEQYF.

This clone was counted between two and nine times. The CDR3 nucleotides read TGTGCCAGCAGTGACGGAGGAAGCTACGAGCAGTACTTC. Its translation is CASSDGGSYEQYF. The chain is built from TRBV6-4 and TRBJ2-7; D might be TRBD2 (5 bases). The V end was cut by 2 bases, the J end by 3 bases, with 8 bases between. Germline-derived CDR1 and CDR2 are MRHNA and SNTAGT. The CDR3 has 13 amino acids.

The rearrangement joins TRBV19 to TRBJ1-4; D is perhaps TRBD1 (5 bases). CDR1 and CDR2 from the germline V gene are LNHDA and SQIVND (reference sequence). The CDR3 contains 15 residues. Trimming pared 8 bases from V and 6 bases from J, leaving 19 bases between. The chain's CDR3 is CASQPQTAGDEKLFF. The CDR3 DNA reads as TGTGCCAGTCAACCCCAGACAGCGGGGGATGAAAAACTGTTTTTT. Full variable domain (rest looked up from reference TRBV19 and TRBJ1-4): DGGITQSPKYLFRKEGQNVTLSCEQNLNHDAMYWYRQDPGQGLRLIYYSQIVNDFQKGDIAEGYSVSREKKESFPLTVTSAQKNPTAFYLCASQPQTAGDEKLFFGSGTQLSVL.

This chain connects TRBV29-1 to TRBJ2-1, with TRBD1 identical over 10 bases. The CDR3 length is 14 residues. CDR1 is SQVTM, CDR2 ANQGSEA, per germline. The J segment lost 6 bases and the V segment lost 7 bases, leaving 9 bases of the junction unmatched. CDR3 protein: CSGVDRGRGNEQFF. The DNA of the CDR3 is TGCAGCGGCGTAGACAGGGGGCGCGGCAATGAGCAGTTCTTC.

This clone came up a few times. This chain links TRBV6-1 with TRBJ2-7; possible D gene TRBD1, 6 bases. This CDR3 spans 15 amino acids. Trimming shortened V by 0 bases and J by 1 base, and 10 bases separated the two germline ends. Germline CDR1 MNHNS, CDR2 SASEGT. CDR3 coding DNA: TGTGCCAGCAGTGAAGCTAGGGGGTATTCCTACGAGCAGTACTTC. Residues: CASSEARGYSYEQYF.

This rearrangement joins TRBV19 to TRBJ1-3, with D possibly being TRBD1 (5 bases). Trimming pared 5 bases from V and 0 bases from J, leaving 17 bases between. CDR1 is LNHDA and CDR2 is SQIVND in the germline V gene (reference sequence). The CDR3 is 17 residues long. The CDR3 protein is CASSATGGANSGNTIYF. CDR3 in DNA: TGTGCCAGTAGTGCCACCGGAGGGGCAAACTCTGGAAACACCATATATTTT.

The rearrangement joins TRBV5-1 to TRBJ2-5; D perhaps matches TRBD2 (6 bases). The CDR3 sequence is 13 residues long. The V gene lost 4 bases and the J gene lost 4 bases, with 11 bases spanning the gap. The germline V gene has CDR1 SGHRS and CDR2 YFSETQ. The CDR3 coding sequence is TGCGCCAGCAGCCTGGGGACTGTAGAGACCCAGTACTTC. It is translated as CASSLGTVETQYF.

The chain has TRBV5-6 and TRBJ1-1; D unclear. The CDR3 runs 15 residues. Trimming cost V 0 bases and J 2 bases, with 11 bases left between them. Germline CDR1 reads SGHDT; CDR2 reads YYEEEE. The CDR3 nucleotides read TGTGCCAGCAGCTTGGCCTTACAGCCAAACACTGAAGCTTTCTTT. Translating it yields CASSLALQPNTEAFF. Full variable domain (remainder filled in from reference TRBV5-6 and TRBJ1-1): DAGVTQSPTHLIKTRGQQVTLRCSPKSGHDTVSWYQQALGQGPQFIFQYYEEEERQRGNFPDRFSGHQFPNYSSELNVNALLLGDSALYLCASSLALQPNTEAFFGQGTRLTVV.

This clone occurred a few times. The CDR3 loop is CASSSLGGIQYF. CDR3 sequence (DNA): TGTGCCAGCAGCTCCTTGGGAGGGATTCAGTACTTC. The V call is TRBV5-6, the J call TRBJ2-4; 7 bases are a match to TRBD2. The germline CDR1 and CDR2 sequences are SGHDT and YYEEEE. The CDR3 has 12 amino acids. The junction had 4 bases not matched to a gene; V was cut back by 3 bases and J by 10 bases.